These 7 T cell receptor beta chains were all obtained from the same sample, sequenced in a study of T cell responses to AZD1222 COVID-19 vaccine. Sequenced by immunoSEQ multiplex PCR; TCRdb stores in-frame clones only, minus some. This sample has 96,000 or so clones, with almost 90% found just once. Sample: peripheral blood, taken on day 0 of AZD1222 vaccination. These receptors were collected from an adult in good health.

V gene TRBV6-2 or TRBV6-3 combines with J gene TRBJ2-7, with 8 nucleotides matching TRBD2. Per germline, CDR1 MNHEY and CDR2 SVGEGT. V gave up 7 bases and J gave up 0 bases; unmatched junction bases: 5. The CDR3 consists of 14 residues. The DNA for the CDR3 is TGTGCCAGCACCCCTGCGGGGGGCTCCTACGAGCAGTACTTC. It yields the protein CASTPAGGSYEQYF.

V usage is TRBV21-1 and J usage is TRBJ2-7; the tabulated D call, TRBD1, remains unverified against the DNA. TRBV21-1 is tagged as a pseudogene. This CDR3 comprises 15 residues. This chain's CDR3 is CASSNPSTDSYEQYF. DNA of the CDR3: TGTGCCAGCAGCAACCCATCGACAGATTCCTACGAGCAGTACTTC.

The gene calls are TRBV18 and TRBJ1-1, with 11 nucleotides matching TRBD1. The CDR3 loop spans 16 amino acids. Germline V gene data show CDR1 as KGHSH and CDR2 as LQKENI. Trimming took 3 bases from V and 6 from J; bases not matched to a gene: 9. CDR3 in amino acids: CASSPAGTGGGSEAFF. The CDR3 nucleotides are TGTGCCAGCTCACCGGCTGGGACAGGGGGGGGGTCTGAAGCTTTCTTT. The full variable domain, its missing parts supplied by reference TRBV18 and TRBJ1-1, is NAGVMQNPRHLVRRRGQEARLRCSPMKGHSHVYWYRQLPEEGLKFMVYLQKENIIDESGMPKERFSAEFPKEGPSILRIQQVVRGDSAAYFCASSPAGTGGGSEAFFGQGTRLTVV.

Here the CDR3 reads CATSEPLRLGADTGELFF. In nucleotides, the CDR3 is TGTGCCACCAGTGAGCCCCTCAGGCTGGGGGCGGACACCGGGGAGCTGTTTTTT. The V and J genes are TRBV24-1 and TRBJ2-2, with D perhaps matching TRBD1 (6 bases). Trimming left V 4 bases short and J 3 bases short, with 20 bases between. CDR1 KGHDR and CDR2 SFDVKD come from the germline V gene. The CDR3 runs to 18 residues.

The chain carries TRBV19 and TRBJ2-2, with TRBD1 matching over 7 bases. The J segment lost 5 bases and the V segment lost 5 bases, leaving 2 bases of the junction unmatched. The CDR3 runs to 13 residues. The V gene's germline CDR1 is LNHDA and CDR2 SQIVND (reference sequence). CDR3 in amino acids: CASSPTGTGELFF. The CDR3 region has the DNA TGTGCCAGTAGTCCGACAGGGACCGGGGAGCTGTTTTTT.

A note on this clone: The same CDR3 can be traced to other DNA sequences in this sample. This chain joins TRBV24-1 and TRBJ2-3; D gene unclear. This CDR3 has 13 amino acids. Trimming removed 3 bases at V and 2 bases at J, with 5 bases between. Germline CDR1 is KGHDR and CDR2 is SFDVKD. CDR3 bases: TGTGCCACCAGTGATCCCGTCACAGATACGCAGTATTTT. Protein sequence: CATSDPVTDTQYF.

CDR3 amino acids: CASSPTGTGNEKLFF. CDR3 DNA: TGCGCCAGCAGCCCAACCGGGACAGGGAATGAAAAACTGTTTTTT. The chain has TRBV5-1 and TRBJ1-4, with TRBD1 matching over 9 bases. This CDR3 has 15 residues. Germline V lookup: CDR1 SGHRS, CDR2 YFSETQ. V was clipped by 4 bases and J by 5 bases; unmatched bases: 6.